Sequencing of this T cell receptor beta chain was carried out in a study of OX40 agonist ivuxolimab in advanced cancers. TCRdb's copy holds only in-frame clones and misses some; the assay was immunoSEQ multiplex PCR. Of 50,000 to 60,000 clones in the sample, 75% to 85% were seen once. This CDR3 contains 19 residues. V lost 6 bases to trimming and J lost 0 bases, with 24 bases between them. Germline V lookup: CDR1 SGHRS, CDR2 YFSETQ. Sequencing was performed on CD4+ or CD8+ T cells sorted from blood, taken in a trial of the OX40 agonist ivuxolimab. The receptor was isolated from an adult with an advanced solid tumor such as melanoma, head and neck, liver or kidney cancer. This rearrangement joins TRBV5-1 to TRBJ2-2; D is uncertain. The CDR3 here is CASKSRSGAEIANTGELFF. DNA of the CDR3: TGCGCCAGCAAGTCGCGTTCCGGAGCCGAAATCGCGAACACCGGGGAGCTGTTTTTT.